This T cell receptor beta chain was retrieved from a study of blood T cell repertoires in COVID-19. Overall study: Material from acute and convalescent COVID-19 was sourced from the United States, Italy and Spain. From T cells, B-cell-depleted T cells, or PBMCs came the material, which was cDNA or gDNA.

Germline assignment: CDR1 SEHNR and CDR2 FQNEAQ (reference sequence). This CDR3 is built from 14 residues. Trimming shortened V by 5 bases and J by 0 bases, and 8 bases separated the two germline ends. This clone appeared a single time. Per the original methods: Counts of nucleated cells, estimated from reference gene primer amplification, were obtained. Sequenced by immunoSEQ multiplex PCR; TCRdb stores in-frame clones only, minus some. That table supplies the V and J calls and clone size; D and trimming were determined from the DNA. Altogether 300,000 to 350,000 clones are present, 70% to 90% being singletons, with the ten largest covering 1.5% to 2%.

The genes are TRBV7-9 and TRBJ1-5; no firm D call. The TCR comes from a woman aged 25 to 39 with COVID-19, enrolled during active disease. Sequenced: peripheral blood. CDR3 sequence reads: CASSDTNSNQPQHF. In nucleotides, the CDR3 is TGTGCCAGCAGCGACACCAATAGCAATCAGCCCCAGCATTTT.